Listed here are 21 T cell receptor beta chains from one sample, sequenced in a study. TCRdb re-called the RT-PCR reads through MiXCR, storing one row per CDR3 protein. The data contain about 680,000 distinct CDR3 sequences, 12% to 15% of them seen just once; the ten biggest clones take up roughly 3.9%. The sequenced sample was memory CD4+ T cells from blood. These receptors all come from a female donor in good health, serving as a healthy control.

This clonotype was observed a few times. V gene TRBV9 combines with J gene TRBJ1-3, with D unresolved. Trimming stripped 4 bases from V and 0 bases from J, with 14 bases between. The germline CDR1 and CDR2 sequences are SGDLS and YYNGEE. The CDR3 is 16 residues long. CDR3 DNA sequence: TGTGCCAGCAGCCCCCAGATGAGCGGCTCTGGAAACACCATATATTTT. It specifies CASSPQMSGSGNTIYF. The full variable domain, in which reference TRBV9 and TRBJ1-3 provide the parts outside the CDR3, is DSGVTQTPKHLITATGQRVTLRCSPRSGDLSVYWYQQSLDQGLQFLIQYYNGEERAKGNILERFSAQQFPDLHSELNLSSLELGDSALYFCASSPQMSGSGNTIYFGEGSWLTVV.

This chain uses TRBV2 with TRBJ1-6, with D possibly TRBD1 on 5 matching bases. V was trimmed by 3 bases and J by 12 bases, leaving 18 bases between them. Germline CDR1 is SNHLY and CDR2 is FYNNEI. This CDR3 has 15 residues. The CDR3 sequence: CASSEFAGFGEPLHF. The DNA for the CDR3 is TGTGCCAGCAGTGAGTTTGCAGGGTTCGGGGAACCCCTCCACTTT. The full variable domain, with the rest looked up from reference TRBV2 and TRBJ1-6, is EPEVTQTPSHQVTQMGQEVILRCVPISNHLYFYWYRQILGQKVEFLVSFYNNEISEKSEIFDDQFSVERPDGSNFTLKIRSTKLEDSAMYFCASSEFAGFGEPLHFGNGTRLTVT.

This clonotype was counted between two and nine times. The chain carries TRBV7-2 and TRBJ2-1; D ambiguous. The germline CDR1 and CDR2 sequences are SGHTA and FQGNSA. V lost 5 bases, J lost 7 bases, and 15 bases lay in between. The CDR3 loop spans 14 amino acids. The CDR3 is CASSALGASNEQFF. For the CDR3, the DNA is TGTGCCAGCAGCGCCCTGGGCGCTTCAAATGAGCAGTTCTTC.

This clonotype was seen repeatedly, ten times or more. The J gene is TRBJ2-1, the V gene TRBV20-1; 7 bases align to TRBD1. With V trimmed by 1 base and J by 5 bases, 5 bases remained unmatched. This CDR3 comprises 14 residues. Germline assignment: CDR1 DFQATT and CDR2 SNEGSKA (reference sequence). The CDR3 sequence is CSARAWTGNNEQFF. For the CDR3, the DNA is TGCAGTGCTAGAGCCTGGACAGGTAACAATGAGCAGTTCTTC.

This clonotype was counted at least ten times. This chain uses TRBV12-3 or TRBV12-4 with TRBJ1-2; D unclear. The CDR3 consists of 11 residues. Trimming took 6 bases from V and 2 from J, leaving 4 bases between them. The CDR3 is CASSLNYGYTF. CDR3 nucleotides: TGTGCCAGCAGCCTAAACTATGGCTACACCTTC.

The J gene is TRBJ1-1, the V gene TRBV29-1; no clear D gene. Deletions cut 4 bases from V and 5 bases from J, with 20 bases between. This CDR3 is 15 amino acids long. CDR1 and CDR2 (germline): SQVTM, ANQGSEA. CDR3 nucleotides: TGCAGCGTTGGGCTAGAGAAGAGAGTGGGAACTGAAGCTTTCTTT. Its translation is CSVGLEKRVGTEAFF. Full variable domain (outside the CDR3, taken from reference TRBV29-1 and TRBJ1-1): SAVISQKPSRDICQRGTSLTIQCQVDSQVTMMFWYRQQPGQSLTLIATANQGSEATYESGFVIDKFPISRPNLTFSTLTVSNMSPEDSSIYLCSVGLEKRVGTEAFFGQGTRLTVV.

The chain combines TRBV7-6 with TRBJ2-1; 11 nucleotides align to TRBD2. This CDR3 spans 14 amino acids. The germline gives CDR1 SGHVS, CDR2 FNYEAQ. Trimming removed 8 bases from V and 3 bases from J; junction bases left unmatched: 3. CDR3 sequence (DNA): TGTGCCAGCGCGGGGACTAGCGGCTACAATGAGCAGTTCTTC. Protein sequence: CASAGTSGYNEQFF.

There are many counts of this clonotype. This chain uses TRBV29-1 with TRBJ2-7, with D perhaps TRBD2 (7 bases). Trimming shortened V by 2 bases and J by 6 bases, and 17 bases separated the two germline ends. Germline lookup yields CDR1 SQVTM and CDR2 ANQGSEA. The CDR3 length is 14 residues. The CDR3 DNA reads TGCAGCGTTGAAATAGGGGGACTATCGGGCGAGCAGTACTTC. This sequence encodes CSVEIGGLSGEQYF.

This clonotype has a count of ten or more. The DNA of the CDR3 is TGCGCCAGCAGCTTTAGTACGGCCTACAATGAGCAGTTCTTC. This translates into CASSFSTAYNEQFF. The chain uses TRBV5-1 and TRBJ2-1; D is uncertain. CDR1 is SGHRS and CDR2 is YFSETQ in the germline V gene. The CDR3 covers 14 residues. Trimming removed 2 bases from V and 2 bases from J, with 8 bases in between.

The chain recombines TRBV15 with TRBJ2-3; no clear D. CDR1 and CDR2 from the germline V gene are LNHNV and YYDKDF (reference sequence). Trimming stripped 1 base from V and 2 bases from J, with 7 bases between. The CDR3 has 14 amino acids. Written as DNA, the CDR3 is TGTGCCACCAGCAGAGTCGGCACCACAGATACGCAGTATTTT. As protein: CATSRVGTTDTQYF.

CDR3 region: CASSLGQEASGEQYF. Here the CDR3 DNA reads TGTGCCAGCAGCTTGGGGCAGGAGGCTTCGGGCGAGCAGTACTTC. This chain connects TRBV5-5 to TRBJ2-7, with D maybe TRBD2 (5 bases). V gave up 0 bases and J gave up 6 bases, with 16 bases separating them. The CDR3 extends over 15 amino acids. Germline CDR1 and CDR2: SGHKS and YYEKEE (reference sequence).

Comment on this clonotype: This may be a read error: a much more frequent sequence differs by one nucleotide. As DNA, the CDR3 is TGCGCCAGCAGCCTTCAGACAGGGGCCGAGCAGTTCTTC. It is translated as CASSLQTGAEQFF. This chain connects TRBV5-1 to TRBJ2-1; 8 bases align to TRBD1. CDR1 is SGHRS, CDR2 YFSETQ, per germline. The CDR3 is made up of 13 amino acids. Germline trimming cut 4 bases from V and 10 bases from J; bases unmatched to any gene: 7.

The rearrangement links TRBV20-1 to TRBJ2-2; D is possibly TRBD1 or TRBD2 (5 bases each). Germline V gene data show CDR1 as DFQATT and CDR2 as SNEGSKA (reference sequence). Trimming cost V 7 bases and J 5 bases, with 20 bases left between them. The CDR3 has 15 amino acids. The CDR3 coding sequence is TGCAGTGTCATCAACCCCCAGGGCGGGACCGGGGAGCTGTTTTTT. Protein: CSVINPQGGTGELFF.

This clonotype was recorded a few times. The CDR3 sequence: CASSLQPGGGGTEAFF. CDR3 nucleotide sequence: TGTGCCAGCAGCTTGCAACCCGGGGGGGGTGGCACTGAAGCTTTCTTT. This rearrangement joins TRBV7-2 to TRBJ1-1, with a tentative D call TRBD1 (5 bases). The CDR3 length is 16 residues. Germline CDR1 reads SGHTA; CDR2 reads FQGNSA. Deletions cut 3 bases from V and 4 bases from J, with 18 bases between.

This clonotype was seen more than once but under ten times. V usage is TRBV11-1 and J usage is TRBJ2-3; no reliable D call. The CDR3 is 18 amino acids. Per the germline V gene, CDR1 is SGHAT and CDR2 is FQDESV (reference sequence). V was pared by 3 bases and J by 0 bases, with 19 bases between. The CDR3 sequence: CASSFHRNPSESTDTQYF. The CDR3 DNA sequence: TGTGCCAGCAGCTTCCACCGCAACCCATCAGAGAGCACAGATACGCAGTATTTT.

This sequence joins TRBV20-1 and TRBJ2-1; the D gene is possibly TRBD2 (6 bases). Germline assignment: CDR1 DFQATT and CDR2 SNEGSKA (reference sequence). The CDR3 loop spans 17 amino acids. The V end was cut by 1 base, the J end by 7 bases, with 23 bases between. CDR3 sequence: CSARVYQGGTPLNEQFF. In nucleotides, the CDR3 is TGCAGTGCTAGAGTATATCAAGGCGGGACTCCCTTGAATGAGCAGTTCTTC.

This clonotype was seen many times. The V and J genes are TRBV20-1 and TRBJ1-1; 7 bases map to TRBD1. From germline, CDR1 is DFQATT and CDR2 SNEGSKA (reference sequence). This CDR3 region has 12 residues. CDR3 DNA sequence: TGCATGACAGGGACGCTGAACACTGAAGCTTTCTTT. Protein: CMTGTLNTEAFF.

This clonotype was recorded a few times. This chain links TRBV21-1 with TRBJ2-7; the table's D call, TRBD2, was not checked against the DNA. TRBV21-1 has pseudogene status. The CDR3 is 13 residues long. The CDR3 DNA sequence: TGTGCCAGCAGCAAAGAAGCAGGGGACTACGTGAGGGTC. The encoded protein is CASSKEAGDYVRV.

V usage is TRBV7-2 and J usage is TRBJ1-4; TRBD1 matches at 12 bases. Trimming cost V 3 bases and J 5 bases; bases outside gene matches: 10. Per germline, CDR1 SGHTA and CDR2 FQGNSA. This CDR3 is built from 18 residues. CDR3 sequence reads: CASSFLRDRGRLNEKLFF. In nucleotides, the CDR3 is TGTGCCAGCAGCTTCCTCCGGGACAGGGGGCGCCTGAATGAAAAACTGTTTTTT.

The V and J genes are TRBV5-6 and TRBJ2-1; D possibly corresponds to TRBD2 (5 bases). V was shortened by 0 bases and J by 9 bases, with 7 bases between the two germline ends. The CDR3 runs to 12 residues. CDR1 is SGHDT, CDR2 YYEEEE, per germline. The CDR3, as DNA: TGTGCCAGCAGCTTGGGAGGGTTTGAGCAGTTCTTC. Encoded protein: CASSLGGFEQFF.

This clonotype was detected ten times or more. The chain uses TRBV6-5 and TRBJ2-3, with a possible D match to TRBD2 (6 bases). Germline CDR1 reads MNHEY; CDR2 reads SVGAGI. V dropped 2 bases and J dropped 3 bases, with 15 bases sitting between them. The CDR3 loop spans 16 amino acids. The CDR3 DNA reads TGTGCCAGCAGTTACGGGACTGCCACTGGTACAGATACGCAGTATTTT. Its protein is CASSYGTATGTDTQYF.